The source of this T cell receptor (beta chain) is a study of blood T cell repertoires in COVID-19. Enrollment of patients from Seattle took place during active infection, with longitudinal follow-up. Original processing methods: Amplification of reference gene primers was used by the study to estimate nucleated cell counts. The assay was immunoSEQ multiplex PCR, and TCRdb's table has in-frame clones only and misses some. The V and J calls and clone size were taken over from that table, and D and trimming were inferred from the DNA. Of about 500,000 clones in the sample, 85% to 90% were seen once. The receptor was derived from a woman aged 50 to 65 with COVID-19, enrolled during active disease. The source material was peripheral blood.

The CDR3 here is CASSLEAAPNYGYTF. CDR3 nucleotides: TGCGCCAGCAGCTTGGAGGCAGCGCCTAACTATGGCTACACCTTC. The rearrangement uses TRBV5-1 and TRBJ1-2; D is uncertain. Germline V gene data show CDR1 as SGHRS and CDR2 as YFSETQ. The ends were cut back, 0 bases at V and 0 bases at J, with 9 bases in the middle. This CDR3 contains 15 residues.